Each of the 23 T cell receptor beta chains below was sequenced from the same sample in a study of cytomegalovirus exposure and HLA in healthy donors. The PCR employed 60 Vbeta primers together with 13 Jbeta primers. This table comes from immunoSEQ multiplex PCR, and its TCRdb copy is limited to in-frame clones, with some not included. The repertoire holds 90,000 to 120,000 clones, around 80% seen once, with around 1.2% in the top ten. The sample was PBMCs. The receptor set was obtained from a woman under 30 in good health and CMV-seronegative.

This sequence joins TRBV9 and TRBJ1-2; 9 bases are shared with TRBD1. The CDR3 covers 15 residues. From germline, CDR1 is SGDLS and CDR2 YYNGEE. V lost 4 bases, J lost 4 bases, and 8 bases stayed unmatched. Here the CDR3 DNA reads TGTGCCAGCAGCCTTGGGACAGGGACTATCTATGGCTACACCTTC. It encodes CASSLGTGTIYGYTF.

This chain uses TRBV10-3 with TRBJ2-2; the match to TRBD2 covers 9 bases. Germline CDR1 ENHRY, CDR2 SYGVKD. The J segment lost 4 bases and the V segment lost 6 bases, leaving 3 bases of the junction unmatched. This CDR3 has 14 residues. CDR3 amino acids: CAISAGGPTGELFF. The CDR3 DNA sequence: TGTGCCATCAGCGCGGGAGGGCCCACCGGGGAGCTGTTTTTT.

As regards this clone: Germline is not matched at one junction end, which may reflect a read error. The chain carries TRBV10-3 and TRBJ2-7; 7 nucleotides align to TRBD1. Germline V gene sequence: CDR1 ENHRY, CDR2 SYGVKD. The CDR3 loop spans 13 amino acids. CDR3 residues: CAITEGASYEQYF. DNA for the CDR3: TGTGCCATCACTGAGGGGGCGAGCTACGAGCAGTACTTC.

The CDR3 protein is CASSLGSGRGTYNEQFF. As DNA, the CDR3 is TGTGCCAGCAGCTTAGGCTCCGGGAGGGGCACCTACAATGAGCAGTTCTTC. V usage is TRBV7-2 and J usage is TRBJ2-1; 8 bases are a match to TRBD2. The CDR3 loop spans 17 amino acids. Germline CDR1 and CDR2: SGHTA and FQGNSA. The trim removed 1 base at V and 2 bases at J, leaving 7 bases unmatched.

The V and J genes are TRBV7-8 and TRBJ2-7; 8 nucleotides line up with TRBD2. V dropped 5 bases and J dropped 1; count of bases not matched to a gene: 10. This CDR3 contains 16 residues. CDR1 and CDR2 from the germline V gene are SGHVS and FQNEAQ. CDR3 coding DNA: TGTGCCAGCAGCCCCTCGAGGACTAGCTCATCCTACGAGCAGTACTTC. It yields the protein CASSPSRTSSSYEQYF.

This clone was found a few times. The rearrangement links TRBV4-3 to TRBJ2-3, with D possibly matching TRBD1 (6 bases). The CDR3 consists of 15 residues. The V and J ends lost 0 bases and 9 bases respectively, with 16 bases between them. CDR1 is LGHNA and CDR2 is YSLEER in the germline V gene. The CDR3, as DNA: TGCGCCAGCAGCCAAGACTCAACAGGGACGGGCACGCAGTATTTT. Translated: CASSQDSTGTGTQYF.

V usage is TRBV19 and J usage is TRBJ2-2; 7 bases are a match to TRBD2. This CDR3 has 16 residues. Per the germline V gene, CDR1 is LNHDA and CDR2 is SQIVND (reference sequence). The J segment lost 8 bases and the V segment lost 3 bases, leaving 12 bases of the junction unmatched. In nucleotides, the CDR3 is TGTGCCAGTAGTATCGGGGGACTAACGATCGTGGGGGAGCTGTTTTTT. Translation: CASSIGGLTIVGELFF. Supplemented by reference TRBV19 and TRBJ2-2, the full variable domain reads DGGITQSPKYLFRKEGQNVTLSCEQNLNHDAMYWYRQDPGQGLRLIYYSQIVNDFQKGDIAEGYSVSREKKESFPLTVTSAQKNPTAFYLCASSIGGLTIVGELFFGEGSRLTVL.

V usage is TRBV5-4 and J usage is TRBJ2-3; unclear D gene. Germline CDR1 is SGHNT and CDR2 is YYREEE (reference sequence). V lost 2 bases, J lost 3 bases, and 10 bases lay in between. The CDR3 sequence is 14 residues long. DNA for the CDR3: TGTGCCAGCAGCTTCCACCCCGGGACAGATACGCAGTATTTT. As protein: CASSFHPGTDTQYF.

The chain is built from TRBV27 and TRBJ2-1; 11 nucleotides align to TRBD2. CDR1 MNHEY and CDR2 SMNVEV come from the germline V gene (reference sequence). The junction had 8 bases not matched to a gene; V was cut back by 5 bases and J by 5 bases. CDR3 length: 16 residues. The CDR3 here is CASSTSGTSGHNEQFF. The CDR3 DNA reads TGTGCCAGCAGTACCTCCGGGACTAGCGGCCACAATGAGCAGTTCTTC.

This chain uses TRBV6-1 with TRBJ1-1; maybe TRBD1 (6 bases). Trimming removed 2 bases from V and 3 bases from J, with 7 bases in between. Per germline, CDR1 MNHNS and CDR2 SASEGT. The CDR3 runs 13 residues. The CDR3 region has the DNA TGTGCCAGCAGTGAAAAGGGGGACACTGAAGCTTTCTTT. Protein product: CASSEKGDTEAFF.

The chain links TRBV7-9 to TRBJ2-7; perhaps TRBD1 as D (5 bases). CDR3 length: 12 residues. Trimming cost V 2 bases and J 5 bases, with 7 bases left between them. Germline lookup yields CDR1 SEHNR and CDR2 FQNEAQ (reference sequence). This chain's CDR3 is CASSLRRDEQYF. CDR3 sequence (DNA): TGTGCCAGCAGCTTACGCAGGGACGAGCAGTACTTC.

Only a few counts were recorded for this clone. This sample also contains other DNA sequences that code for the same CDR3. V and J are TRBV27 and TRBJ2-7, with 9 bases aligning to TRBD2. This CDR3 region has 13 residues. Germline V CDR1 and CDR2: MNHEY, SMNVEV (reference sequence). After removal of 5 bases from V and 1 base from J, the junction contained 0 bases not matched to a gene. The CDR3 DNA is TGTGCCAGCAGTAGCGGGAGGTCCTACGAGCAGTACTTC. It codes for CASSSGRSYEQYF.

This sequence joins TRBV30 and TRBJ1-2; D is undetermined. The V and J ends lost 0 bases and 11 bases respectively, with 10 bases between them. Germline loops: CDR1 GTSNPN, CDR2 SVGIG (reference sequence). The CDR3 sequence is 11 residues long. The CDR3 coding sequence is TGTGCCTGGAGTGTAGTCGTGCGATACACCTTC. Residues: CAWSVVVRYTF.

The rearrangement uses TRBV28 and TRBJ2-7; D is possibly TRBD1 (6 bases). With 6 bases removed from V and 5 bases from J, the gap between germline ends came to 14 bases. The CDR3 runs to 13 residues. Germline CDR1 MDHEN, CDR2 SYDVKM. The CDR3 loop is CASRPQGYHEQYF. The CDR3 DNA reads as TGTGCCAGCAGACCACAGGGTTACCACGAGCAGTACTTC. Drawing the rest from reference TRBV28 and TRBJ2-7, the complete variable domain is DVKVTQSSRYLVKRTGEKVFLECVQDMDHENMFWYRQDPGLGLRLIYFSYDVKMKEKGDIPEGYSVSREKKERFSLILESASTNQTSMYLCASRPQGYHEQYFGPGTRLTVT.

The chain couples TRBV7-2 to TRBJ2-7; no clear D gene. Germline CDR1 and CDR2: SGHTA and FQGNSA. V dropped 5 bases and J dropped 2 bases, with 7 bases sitting between them. The CDR3 runs to 12 residues. CDR3 residues: CASSKQPYEQYF. The CDR3 DNA sequence: TGTGCCAGCAGCAAACAGCCCTACGAGCAGTACTTC.

The chain joins TRBV5-5 to TRBJ2-5, with D perhaps TRBD2 (5 bases). V lost 1 base, J lost 4 bases, and 14 bases lay in between. The CDR3 is made up of 15 amino acids. CDR1 is SGHKS and CDR2 is YYEKEE in the germline V gene (reference sequence). The CDR3 DNA reads TGTGCCAGCAGCTTGCCCTTCAGAGGGCGAGAGACCCAGTACTTC. This sequence encodes CASSLPFRGRETQYF.

This clone came up once. V and J are TRBV5-6 and TRBJ1-1; TRBD1 agrees at 7 bases. The CDR3 consists of 12 residues. The V gene's germline CDR1 is SGHDT and CDR2 YYEEEE. V lost 3 bases to trimming and J lost 4 bases; unmatched junction nucleotides: 0. CDR3 nucleotides: TGTGCCAGCAGCTCAGGGGGCACTGAAGCTTTCTTT. It yields the protein CASSSGGTEAFF.

V gene TRBV4-2 combines with J gene TRBJ2-3; 9 bases fit TRBD2. Germline V lookup: CDR1 LGHNA, CDR2 YNFKEQ. With 3 bases clipped from V and 1 base from J, the junction kept 11 bases outside the gene matches. CDR3 length: 18 residues. CDR3 protein: CASSQPIQTSGGTDTQYF. In DNA, the CDR3 is TGTGCCAGCAGCCAGCCCATTCAGACTAGCGGCGGCACAGATACGCAGTATTTT.

The chain uses TRBV14 and TRBJ1-2; 12 bases match TRBD1. In germline, CDR1 is SGHDN, CDR2 FVKESK. This CDR3 has 17 residues. The V segment lost 2 bases and the J segment 8 bases; nucleotides outside the gene matches: 12. In nucleotides, the CDR3 is TGTGCCAGCAGCCAAAGAGGGCCGGGACAGGGGGCGCGAGGCTACACCTTC. This gives the protein CASSQRGPGQGARGYTF.

J is TRBJ2-1 and V is TRBV6-5; 9 bases line up with TRBD1. With 6 bases clipped from V and 2 bases from J, the junction kept 5 bases outside the gene matches. The CDR3 sequence is 15 residues long. Germline CDR1 and CDR2: MNHEY and SVGAGI. The CDR3 region is CASRPDRGTYNEQFF. CDR3 nucleotides: TGTGCCAGCAGACCCGACAGGGGGACCTACAATGAGCAGTTCTTC.

This rearrangement joins TRBV2 to TRBJ2-3; D uncertain. Trimming stripped 3 bases from V and 6 bases from J, with 10 bases between. The CDR3 has 13 residues. Germline values: CDR1 SNHLY, CDR2 FYNNEI. The CDR3 bases are TGTGCCAGCAGTGACAACTTCGAGGATACGCAGTATTTT. Amino acid sequence: CASSDNFEDTQYF.

Only a few counts were recorded for this clone. This chain uses TRBV6-4 with TRBJ2-1; 9 bases fit TRBD2. In germline, CDR1 is MRHNA, CDR2 SNTAGT. The CDR3 consists of 15 residues. Trimming took 5 bases from V and 6 from J; bases not matched to a gene: 8. The CDR3 spells CASSREAAGGNEQFF. CDR3 DNA sequence: TGTGCCAGCAGTCGAGAGGCAGCGGGGGGCAATGAGCAGTTCTTC.

V and J are TRBV6-5 and TRBJ2-7; possible D gene TRBD1, 6 bases. Germline-derived CDR1 and CDR2 are MNHEY and SVGAGI. The CDR3 has 14 amino acids. Deletions cut 2 bases from V and 0 bases from J, with 8 bases between. In DNA form, the CDR3 reads TGTGCCAGCAGTTACGGGACAAACTCCTACGAGCAGTACTTC. This sequence encodes CASSYGTNSYEQYF.